What follows are 30 T cell receptor beta chains derived from one specimen sequenced in a study of cytomegalovirus exposure and HLA in healthy donors. 13 Jbeta primers and 60 Vbeta primers were used for the PCR. TCRdb keeps only in-frame clones here, not all; method: immunoSEQ multiplex PCR. This listing includes some 70,000 clones. Sample: PBMCs. The receptors stem from a boy aged 5-17 years in good health and CMV-seronegative.

The chain joins TRBV5-1 to TRBJ2-7, with D tentatively TRBD1 (5 bases). The CDR3 extends over 14 amino acids. Germline V gene data show CDR1 as SGHRS and CDR2 as YFSETQ. The ends were cut back, 0 bases at V and 2 bases at J, with 9 bases in the middle. The CDR3 DNA reads TGCGCCAGCAGCTTGGAAGGGGTTACCTACGAGCAGTACTTC. Amino acids: CASSLEGVTYEQYF.

J is TRBJ1-1 and V is TRBV25-1; D unresolved. V was cut by 3 bases and J by 1 base, with 6 bases left in between. Germline V gene data show CDR1 as MGHDK and CDR2 as SYGVNS. CDR3 length equals 13 residues. The CDR3 here is CASSDERNTEAFF. The CDR3 DNA reads TGTGCCAGCAGTGACGAGAGGAACACTGAAGCTTTCTTT.

The V call is TRBV4-1, the J call TRBJ2-1; TRBD2 is a possible D gene (7 bases). Germline CDR1 reads MGHRA; CDR2 reads YSYEKL. The germline V and J ends were trimmed by 5 bases and 1 base, with 18 bases remaining between them. The CDR3 sequence is 17 residues long. DNA for the CDR3: TGCGCCAGCAGCTCTCCTGTGAGGGGGGGGTCCTACAATGAGCAGTTCTTC. Its protein is CASSSPVRGGSYNEQFF.

The chain carries TRBV5-1 and TRBJ1-1, with D perhaps matching TRBD1 (6 bases). Looked up from germline, CDR1 is SGHRS and CDR2 is YFSETQ. The CDR3 loop spans 15 amino acids. V was shortened by 0 bases and J by 4 bases, with 13 bases between the two germline ends. Here the CDR3 DNA reads TGCGCCAGCAGCTTGGATCTGGGGGCAAGCACTGAAGCTTTCTTT. Translated, it gives CASSLDLGASTEAFF.

This chain joins TRBV19 and TRBJ1-2; D is uncertain. The CDR3 is made up of 13 amino acids. Trimming took off 8 bases at V and 4 bases at J, with 14 bases between the two ends. The V gene's germline CDR1 is LNHDA and CDR2 SQIVND (reference sequence). CDR3 DNA sequence: TGTGCCAGTTCATTCCCAGGAACCTATGGCTACACCTTC. The encoded protein is CASSFPGTYGYTF.

This chain uses TRBV6-5 with TRBJ1-1; no reliable D call. Germline V gene lookup returns CDR1 MNHEY and CDR2 SVGAGI. V gave up 8 bases and J gave up 8 bases, with 12 bases separating them. CDR3 length: 11 residues. CDR3 amino acids: CASLRGTEAFF. The CDR3 DNA reads as TGTGCCAGCCTAAGAGGAACAGAAGCTTTCTTT.

J is TRBJ2-1 and V is TRBV9; TRBD2 matches 7 bases. Germline V gene data show CDR1 as SGDLS and CDR2 as YYNGEE. V was clipped by 4 bases and J by 0 bases; unmatched bases: 7. CDR3 length: 16 residues. CDR3 bases: TGTGCCAGCAGCCGCGGGGGTGCGTACTCCTACAATGAGCAGTTCTTC. The encoded protein is CASSRGGAYSYNEQFF. The whole variable domain, filled in from reference TRBV9 and TRBJ2-1, reads DSGVTQTPKHLITATGQRVTLRCSPRSGDLSVYWYQQSLDQGLQFLIQYYNGEERAKGNILERFSAQQFPDLHSELNLSSLELGDSALYFCASSRGGAYSYNEQFFGPGTRLTVL.

This chain uses TRBV19 with TRBJ2-7, with a possible D match to TRBD1 (6 bases). The V gene's germline CDR1 is LNHDA and CDR2 SQIVND (reference sequence). This CDR3 region has 13 residues. V lost 5 bases and J 6 bases, leaving 14 bases between the germline ends. CDR3 in DNA: TGTGCCAGTAGTTTTAACAGGGAAGGCGAGCAGTACTTC. It yields the protein CASSFNREGEQYF. Filled out from reference TRBV19 and TRBJ2-7, the complete variable domain reads DGGITQSPKYLFRKEGQNVTLSCEQNLNHDAMYWYRQDPGQGLRLIYYSQIVNDFQKGDIAEGYSVSREKKESFPLTVTSAQKNPTAFYLCASSFNREGEQYFGPGTRLTVT.

V is TRBV7-2 and J is TRBJ2-2; perhaps TRBD2 as D (5 bases). The germline CDR1 and CDR2 sequences are SGHTA and FQGNSA. This CDR3 comprises 14 residues. V lost 2 bases and J 4 bases, leaving 8 bases between the germline ends. The CDR3 region has the DNA TGTGCCAGCAGCTTAAGGGAGTTCACCGGGGAGCTGTTTTTT. Translation gives CASSLREFTGELFF.

The V gene is TRBV6-6, the J gene TRBJ1-2, with D possibly TRBD1 on 5 matching bases. The CDR3 is made up of 13 amino acids. V was clipped by 2 bases and J by 1 base, with 5 bases between them. Germline V lookup: CDR1 MNHNY, CDR2 SVGAGI (reference sequence). CDR3 region: CASSYDSNYGYTF. CDR3 coding DNA: TGTGCCAGCAGTTACGACAGTAACTATGGCTACACCTTC.

This chain links TRBV2 with TRBJ1-1; 9 positions match TRBD1. Germline CDR1 is SNHLY and CDR2 is FYNNEI. The CDR3 consists of 18 residues. J gave up 1 base and V 7 bases, and 16 bases lay outside the gene matches. Written as DNA, the CDR3 is TGTGCCAGCACACCGGGACAGGGTCCCCGGTACGGGAACACTGAAGCTTTCTTT. It is translated as CASTPGQGPRYGNTEAFF.

The chain combines TRBV27 with TRBJ2-7, with TRBD2 as a possible D gene (5 bases). Germline V gives CDR1 MNHEY, CDR2 SMNVEV (reference sequence). V was cut by 2 bases and J by 0 bases, with 11 bases left in between. The CDR3 sequence is 15 residues long. The CDR3 region has the DNA TGTGCCAGCAGTTTAGGCAGCGGAATCTCCTACGAGCAGTACTTC. This sequence encodes CASSLGSGISYEQYF.

The CDR3 protein is CASRLSGMNTDTQYF. The CDR3 coding sequence is TGTGCCAGCAGGCTTAGCGGGATGAACACAGATACGCAGTATTTT. The V gene is TRBV7-2, the J gene TRBJ2-3, with TRBD2 identical over 8 bases. V lost 6 bases and J lost 2; bases outside the gene matches: 7. The V gene's germline CDR1 is SGHTA and CDR2 FQGNSA. This CDR3 region has 15 residues.

The chain combines TRBV4-2 with TRBJ1-2; 8 bases are shared with TRBD1. From germline, CDR1 is LGHNA and CDR2 YNFKEQ. The CDR3 length is 16 residues. The V gene end was trimmed by 1 base and the J gene end by 5 bases; junction bases not matched to a gene: 9. Here the CDR3 DNA reads TGTGCCAGCAGCCAAGGGGACAGGCTAGAACCTTATGGCTACACCTTC. As protein: CASSQGDRLEPYGYTF.

V gene TRBV19 combines with J gene TRBJ1-2; TRBD1 is a possible D gene (6 bases). Trimming took 8 bases from V and 1 from J, leaving 20 bases between them. CDR1 is LNHDA and CDR2 is SQIVND in the germline V gene (reference sequence). The CDR3 is made up of 16 amino acids. Written as DNA, the CDR3 is TGTGCCAGTGTGGGGGGGCAGGGACTCCTTAACTATGGCTACACCTTC. It specifies CASVGGQGLLNYGYTF.

The chain has TRBV19 and TRBJ2-4; D is possibly TRBD1 (5 bases). V was shortened by 4 bases and J by 6 bases, with 13 bases between the two germline ends. The CDR3 contains 14 residues. Looked up from germline, CDR1 is LNHDA and CDR2 is SQIVND (reference sequence). The chain's CDR3 is CASSTVRTGNIQYF. The CDR3 nucleotides are TGTGCCAGTAGTACCGTACGAACAGGAAACATTCAGTACTTC.

The genes are TRBV4-1 and TRBJ2-1; no firm D call. Germline CDR1 is MGHRA and CDR2 is YSYEKL. CDR3 length: 13 residues. Trimming removed 0 bases from V and 7 bases from J, with 7 bases in between. CDR3 amino acids: CASSQDTANEQFF. CDR3 nucleotide sequence: TGCGCCAGCAGCCAAGATACCGCGAATGAGCAGTTCTTC.

This chain links TRBV9 with TRBJ1-3, with D possibly matching TRBD1 (6 bases). This CDR3 comprises 14 residues. Per germline, CDR1 SGDLS and CDR2 YYNGEE. Between the trimmed V and J ends, which lost 3 bases and 1 base, there was a span of 8 bases. In nucleotides, the CDR3 is TGTGCCAGCAGCGATGGACAGTCTGGAAACACCATATATTTT. Its translation: CASSDGQSGNTIYF.

The chain couples TRBV19 to TRBJ1-1, with D tentatively TRBD1 (6 bases). The CDR3 has 12 residues. Trimming took off 5 bases at V and 8 bases at J, with 12 bases between the two ends. Germline-derived CDR1 and CDR2 are LNHDA and SQIVND (reference sequence). The CDR3 here is CASSGLTGEAFF. The CDR3 nucleotides read TGTGCCAGTAGTGGGCTGACAGGAGAAGCTTTCTTT.

This chain joins TRBV6-1 and TRBJ2-7, with D unclear. CDR1 is MNHNS, CDR2 SASEGT, per germline. The CDR3 loop spans 14 amino acids. V was shortened by 1 base and J by 2 bases, with 9 bases between the two germline ends. CDR3 sequence (DNA): TGTGCCAGCAGTGAAGTACGGGTTACCTACGAGCAGTACTTC. As protein: CASSEVRVTYEQYF.

The V gene is TRBV6-5, the J gene TRBJ1-2, with 8 bases aligning to TRBD1. Germline V gene data show CDR1 as MNHEY and CDR2 as SVGAGI. CDR3 length: 15 residues. Trimming at V came to 5 bases and at J to 6 bases, leaving 11 bases not matched to a gene. CDR3 amino acids: CASSTWSGQGDGYTF. The DNA of the CDR3 is TGTGCCAGCAGTACCTGGTCTGGACAGGGAGATGGCTACACCTTC.

The J gene is TRBJ1-1, the V gene TRBV27; 9 bases agree with TRBD1. The germline V gene encodes CDR1 MNHEY and CDR2 SMNVEV (reference sequence). J gave up 7 bases and V 6 bases, and 3 bases lay outside the gene matches. CDR3 length: 12 residues. CDR3: CASRGQGFEAFF. CDR3 nucleotides: TGTGCCAGCAGGGGACAGGGCTTTGAAGCTTTCTTT.

The chain has TRBV6-1 and TRBJ1-2; TRBD1 aligns across 10 bases. Germline V gene lookup returns CDR1 MNHNS and CDR2 SASEGT. The CDR3 is 16 amino acids. The V gene end was trimmed by 3 bases and the J gene end by 9 bases; junction bases not matched to a gene: 13. This chain's CDR3 is CASSDFNRDRGRRYTF. Written as DNA, the CDR3 is TGTGCCAGCAGTGACTTCAACCGGGACAGGGGTCGGCGCTACACCTTC.

The CDR3 sequence: CASSGPGLAVGNEQFF. CDR3 sequence (DNA): TGTGCCAGTAGTGGGCCGGGACTAGCGGTTGGGAATGAGCAGTTCTTC. The V call is TRBV19, the J call TRBJ2-1; 11 bases line up with TRBD2. The CDR3 consists of 16 residues. The germline V gene has CDR1 LNHDA and CDR2 SQIVND (reference sequence). Trimming cost V 5 bases and J 7 bases; bases outside gene matches: 10.

This chain joins TRBV6-5 and TRBJ2-7; TRBD2 matches at 7 bases. The CDR3 is 14 amino acids. J was trimmed by 6 bases and V by 7 bases; bases with no gene match: 12. Germline V CDR1 and CDR2: MNHEY, SVGAGI. The CDR3 loop reads CASNKAGVGGEQYF. The CDR3 nucleotides read TGTGCCAGCAATAAGGCGGGAGTAGGAGGCGAGCAGTACTTC.

V usage is TRBV6-1 and J usage is TRBJ1-2, with 7 bases lining up with TRBD1. The germline gives CDR1 MNHNS, CDR2 SASEGT. The CDR3 spans 14 residues. The V and J ends lost 6 bases and 4 bases, in that order; junction bases with no gene match: 8. The CDR3 loop reads CASRTTGERYGYTF. The CDR3 region has the DNA TGTGCCAGCAGGACAACAGGGGAACGCTATGGCTACACCTTC.

Turning to this clone: The sample has other DNA sequences that encode this CDR3 too. The rearrangement links TRBV18 to TRBJ1-3, with D possibly being TRBD1 (5 bases). The CDR3 length is 16 residues. Between the trimmed V and J ends, which lost 3 bases and 0 bases, there was a span of 12 bases. Per the germline V gene, CDR1 is KGHSH and CDR2 is LQKENI. The CDR3 DNA sequence: TGTGCCAGCTCACCGAAAACAGGCCTCTCTGGAAACACCATATATTTT. Translated: CASSPKTGLSGNTIYF.

The rearrangement links TRBV27 to TRBJ2-1; the match to TRBD1 covers 10 bases. This CDR3 comprises 18 residues. The germline V gene encodes CDR1 MNHEY and CDR2 SMNVEV (reference sequence). Trimming removed 6 bases from V and 2 bases from J; junction bases left unmatched: 13. CDR3 amino acids: CASRAQRPGTGAYNEQFF. CDR3 in DNA: TGTGCCAGCAGGGCGCAGAGGCCCGGGACAGGGGCCTACAATGAGCAGTTCTTC.

The chain employs TRBV5-8 and TRBJ2-3; the match to TRBD1 covers 7 bases. This CDR3 is built from 17 residues. Germline V CDR1 and CDR2: SGHTS, YDEGEE. J gave up 0 bases and V 2 bases, and 9 bases lay outside the gene matches. The chain's CDR3 is CASSFWAGGASTDTQYF. The DNA for the CDR3 is TGTGCCAGCAGCTTTTGGGCAGGGGGAGCTAGCACAGATACGCAGTATTTT. The whole variable domain, filled in from reference TRBV5-8 and TRBJ2-3, reads EAGVTQSPTHLIKTRGQQATLRCSPISGHTSVYWYQQALGLGLQFLLWYDEGEERNRGNFPPRFSGRQFPNYSSELNVNALELEDSALYLCASSFWAGGASTDTQYFGPGTRLTVL.

The rearrangement uses TRBV6-1 and TRBJ1-1; D is uncertain. Germline V lookup: CDR1 MNHNS, CDR2 SASEGT. The CDR3 loop spans 13 amino acids. V lost 10 bases and J lost 6, with 18 bases in between. The CDR3 region is CATRVASASEAFF. The CDR3 nucleotides are TGTGCCACCCGGGTTGCATCCGCGTCTGAAGCTTTCTTT.